This T cell receptor beta chain was sequenced for a study of neurological immune-mediated disorders. Synthesis of cDNA used 5'RACE (with 10-nucleotide random UMIs). TCRdb processed the 5' RACE reads anew with MiXCR; each CDR3 protein has one entry. The sample has about 20,000 distinct CDR3 sequences; approximately 6.8% are singletons. Study results and limitations: Levels of TCR clonal expansion peaked in HTLV-1-associated myelopathy and reached their lowest in multiple sclerosis, under those of healthy controls.

This clonotype was seen many times. Its matching antigen is unknown. For sorted libraries, the input was about 1 million CD4+ or CD8+ T cells. The source material was CD8+ T cells from blood. This TCR was recovered from a woman aged 25 to 45 with HTLV-1-associated myelopathy (HAM/TSP).

The CDR3: CASSLAGTGEQYF. In DNA form, the CDR3 reads TGCGCCAGCAGCTTGGCGGGTACAGGCGAGCAGTACTTC. The chain couples TRBV5-1 to TRBJ2-7; possible D gene TRBD1, 5 bases. CDR3 length: 13 amino acids. V lost 0 bases, J lost 6 bases, and 10 bases lay in between. Germline V gives CDR1 SGHRS, CDR2 YFSETQ. Using reference TRBV5-1 and TRBJ2-7 for the parts outside the CDR3, the full variable domain is KAGVTQTPRYLIKTRGQQVTLSCSPISGHRSVSWYQQTPGQGLQFLFEYFSETQRNKGNFPGRFSGRQFSNSRSEMNVSTLELGDSALYLCASSLAGTGEQYFGPGTRLTVT.